This is a list of T cell receptor beta chains from one sample in a study of blood T cells in healthy people across ages. TCRdb processed the 5' RACE reads anew with MiXCR; each CDR3 protein has one entry. The table shows about 1.7 million distinct CDR3 sequences, with 28% occurring only once. The sequencing input was blood. The receptor source for this set is a woman between 25 and 40 years old in good health. CDR3s leave out the opening cysteine and the closing phenylalanine or tryptophan.

V	length	J	CDR3
TRBV3-1	12	TRBJ1-2	ASSQDKGAGGYT
TRBV30	10	TRBJ2-1	AWSELLNEQF
TRBV5-1	14	TRBJ2-1	ASSFFTSGSYNEQF
TRBV30	12	TRBJ2-1	AWSLLAGASEQF
TRBV20-1	11	TRBJ2-5	SASGGIQETQY
TRBV2	10	TRBJ1-1	ASRTGLTEAF
TRBV7-9	10	TRBJ1-2	ASSHPSGGYT
TRBV3-1	14	TRBJ2-5	ASSRKGQGVMETQY
TRBV20-1	13	TRBJ2-7	SARDRAGGPYEQY
TRBV6-5	18	TRBJ1-4	ASSYSRIARPLPGGEKLF
TRBV18	12	TRBJ2-1	ASSGPSGANEQF
TRBV4-1	14	TRBJ2-5	ASSQAGTGGIETQY
TRBV10-3	12	TRBJ2-7	AISERTDAYEQY
TRBV20-1	13	TRBJ1-6	SAATGSSYNSPLH
TRBV10-3	12	TRBJ1-2	AISLTNSNYGYT
TRBV12-5	14	TRBJ2-5	VSGLWSSPYPGEQY
TRBV30	10	TRBJ1-2	AWSVFNYGYT
TRBV15	12	TRBJ1-3	ATSREYSGNTIY
TRBV9	17	TRBJ2-1	ASSQRGGTSGRAHNEQF
TRBV10-2	11	TRBJ2-1	ASRQTSFYEQF
TRBV9	13	TRBJ2-3	ASSEQGGKTDTQY
TRBV3-1	11	TRBJ2-2	ASRTAYTGELF
TRBV18	12	TRBJ2-7	ASSPSRSNYEQY
TRBV12-3/TRBV12-4	11	TRBJ1-5	ASSFQVNQPQH
TRBV7-2	12	TRBJ2-7	ASSLEGQVHEQY